The next 5 T cell receptor beta chains were all read from a single sample in a study of blood T cell repertoires in COVID-19. Profiling relied on immunoSEQ multiplex PCR, and the TCRdb table lists in-frame clones only, not all of them. The sample has over 30,000 clones, roughly 87% seen once; the top ten hold around 20%. The sample taken for sequencing was peripheral blood. These receptors all come from a man older than 75 with acute or convalescent COVID-19.

The chain is built from TRBV4-1 and TRBJ1-1, with 11 bases fitting TRBD1. The CDR3 consists of 15 residues. Germline V gene sequence: CDR1 MGHRA, CDR2 YSYEKL. V lost 1 base to trimming and J lost 10 bases; unmatched junction nucleotides: 8. CDR3 residues: CASSQASRTGGVAFF. The DNA of the CDR3 is TGCGCCAGCAGCCAAGCCTCTCGGACAGGGGGCGTAGCTTTCTTT.

V is TRBV28 and J is TRBJ2-7; D is perhaps TRBD2 (5 bases). Between the trimmed V and J ends, which lost 3 bases and 7 bases, there was a span of 10 bases. The CDR3 length is 12 residues. CDR1 and CDR2 from the germline V gene are MDHEN and SYDVKM. The CDR3 loop is CASSLPRGEQYF. DNA for the CDR3: TGTGCCAGCAGTTTGCCGCGAGGGGAGCAGTACTTC.

The chain carries TRBV27 and TRBJ1-6; perhaps TRBD1 as D (6 bases). V gave up 6 bases and J gave up 0 bases, with 24 bases separating them. This CDR3 has 20 residues. The germline V gene has CDR1 MNHEY and CDR2 SMNVEV (reference sequence). The CDR3 DNA reads as TGTGCCAGCAGACGAACAATGGACAGCCACCCCAGCTCCTATAATTCACCCCTCCACTTT. Amino acids: CASRRTMDSHPSSYNSPLHF.

The chain employs TRBV9 and TRBJ2-2; 9 nucleotides match TRBD1. The CDR3 totals 15 residues. V shed 2 bases, J shed 4 bases, and the junction held 3 bases outside the gene matches. CDR1 and CDR2 (germline): SGDLS, YYNGEE. CDR3 in amino acids: CASSVTGGVTGELFF. DNA of the CDR3: TGTGCCAGCAGCGTCACAGGGGGCGTCACCGGGGAGCTGTTTTTT.

The chain has TRBV28 and TRBJ1-5, with D tentatively TRBD1 (5 bases). Trimming pared 7 bases from V and 3 bases from J, leaving 13 bases between. This CDR3 is 14 amino acids long. Germline V gene lookup returns CDR1 MDHEN and CDR2 SYDVKM. The CDR3, as DNA: TGTGCCAGCAAGCCCGGGGGACCCAATCAGCCCCAGCATTTT. Amino acid sequence: CASKPGGPNQPQHF.